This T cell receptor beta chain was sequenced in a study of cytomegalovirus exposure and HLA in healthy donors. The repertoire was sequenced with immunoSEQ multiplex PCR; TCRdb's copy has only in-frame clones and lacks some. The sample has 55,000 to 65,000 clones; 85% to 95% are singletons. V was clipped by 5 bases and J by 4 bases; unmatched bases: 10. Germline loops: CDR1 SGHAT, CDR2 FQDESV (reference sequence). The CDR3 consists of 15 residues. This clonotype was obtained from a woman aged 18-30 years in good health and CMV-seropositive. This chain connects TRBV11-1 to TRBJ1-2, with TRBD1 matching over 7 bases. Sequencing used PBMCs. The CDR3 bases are TGTGCCAGCAGCCCCCGGGACAGAGAGATCTATGGCTACACCTTC. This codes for CASSPRDREIYGYTF.